These 9 T cell receptor beta chains came from one sample sequenced in a study of T cells after yellow fever vaccination. TCRdb used MiXCR to reprocess the 5' RACE reads, holding one entry per CDR3 protein. Of about 400,000 distinct CDR3 sequences listed, 6.2% are singletons. This specimen was PBMCs, taken 5 days after the yellow fever booster vaccination. All receptors derive from a man aged 30 to 45 who received the YFV17D yellow fever vaccine.

This rearrangement joins TRBV6-2 or TRBV6-3 to TRBJ2-5; 9 bases match TRBD2. The V segment lost 5 bases and the J segment 5 bases; nucleotides outside the gene matches: 9. In germline, CDR1 is MNHEY, CDR2 SVGEGT. CDR3 size: 15 residues. CDR3 sequence reads: CASSPGGLASETQYF. In DNA, the CDR3 is TGTGCCAGCAGTCCCGGAGGACTAGCGAGTGAGACCCAGTACTTC.

The chain joins TRBV12-3 or TRBV12-4 to TRBJ2-7; D call uncertain. V was cut by 3 bases and J by 5 bases, with 11 bases left in between. The CDR3 covers 13 residues. In nucleotides, the CDR3 is TGTGCCAGCAGTTTTGCGGCCCTCGACGAGCAGTACTTC. It translates to CASSFAALDEQYF.

The table lists this clonotype with many counts. J is TRBJ1-1 and V is TRBV15; 8 bases align to TRBD1. Trimming took 2 bases from V and 1 from J; bases not matched to a gene: 6. The CDR3 runs 16 residues. Germline loops: CDR1 LNHNV, CDR2 YYDKDF (reference sequence). The CDR3 is CATSRSPGQGNTEAFF. DNA for the CDR3: TGTGCCACCAGCAGATCCCCTGGACAGGGGAACACTGAAGCTTTCTTT. Together with reference TRBV15 and TRBJ1-1, the CDR3 gives the full variable domain: DAMVIQNPRYQVTQFGKPVTLSCSQTLNHNVMYWYQQKSSQAPKLLFHYYDKDFNNEADTPDNFQSRRPNTSFCFLDIRSPGLGDTAMYLCATSRSPGQGNTEAFFGQGTRLTVV.

This clonotype occurred a few times. The chain is built from TRBV7-2 and TRBJ2-1; 8 nucleotides agree with TRBD1. The germline CDR1 and CDR2 sequences are SGHTA and FQGNSA. V lost 0 bases and J lost 6; bases outside the gene matches: 7. This CDR3 spans 16 amino acids. As DNA, the CDR3 is TGTGCCAGCAGCTTAGCCGGGCAGGGGGCAATCAATGAGCAGTTCTTC. Its protein product is CASSLAGQGAINEQFF. The whole variable domain, remainder taken from reference TRBV7-2 and TRBJ2-1, is GAGVSQSPSNKVTEKGKDVELRCDPISGHTALYWYRQSLGQGLEFLIYFQGNSAPDKSGLPSDRFSAERTGGSVSTLTIQRTQQEDSAVYLCASSLAGQGAINEQFFGPGTRLTVL.

This clonotype was seen repeatedly, ten times or more. The chain couples TRBV4-2 to TRBJ2-7; 9 positions match TRBD2. Germline CDR1 reads LGHNA; CDR2 reads YNFKEQ. J lost 0 bases, V lost 0 bases, and 3 bases had no gene match. The CDR3 length is 16 residues. The DNA of the CDR3 is TGTGCCAGCAGCCAAGAGGTTAGCGGGAGCTCCTACGAGCAGTACTTC. The encoded protein is CASSQEVSGSSYEQYF.

The chain is built from TRBV19 and TRBJ1-2, with 8 bases fitting TRBD1. Germline-derived CDR1 and CDR2 are LNHDA and SQIVND (reference sequence). The junction had 10 bases not matched to a gene; V was cut back by 6 bases and J by 4 bases. CDR3 length: 15 amino acids. The CDR3 DNA is TGTGCCAGTAGGCGCGGACAGGGTTTGTCCTATGGCTACACCTTC. Its translation is CASRRGQGLSYGYTF.

This clonotype was seen ten or more times. This chain connects TRBV2 to TRBJ2-2; tentative D call: TRBD2 (6 bases). V shed 7 bases and J shed 7 bases, with 19 bases lying between them. This CDR3 contains 15 residues. The germline V gene encodes CDR1 SNHLY and CDR2 FYNNEI. This CDR3 is CASNPSRREHGELFF. The CDR3 DNA sequence: TGTGCCAGCAACCCATCCAGGCGGGAACACGGGGAGCTGTTTTTT.

This clonotype has more than one count but fewer than ten. The rearrangement uses TRBV7-3 and TRBJ2-2, with 7 bases lining up with TRBD2. Germline V CDR1 and CDR2: SGHTA, FQGTGA. V lost 5 bases and J lost 8; bases outside the gene matches: 8. The CDR3 sequence is 14 residues long. CDR3 residues: CASSRTGTTGELFF. The CDR3 bases are TGTGCCAGCAGCCGAACCGGGACTACTGGGGAGCTGTTTTTT.

This clonotype has ten or more counts. This rearrangement joins TRBV7-2 to TRBJ2-7; no clear D. The germline CDR1 and CDR2 sequences are SGHTA and FQGNSA. The CDR3 contains 13 residues. Deletions cut 0 bases from V and 4 bases from J, with 7 bases between. The CDR3: CASSLAAKYEQYF. CDR3 nucleotides: TGTGCCAGCAGCTTAGCGGCGAAGTACGAGCAGTACTTC.